What follows are 25 T cell receptor beta chains derived from one specimen sequenced in a study of identical twins (TCRdb year 2016). The library was obtained by 5' RACE. TCRdb names Illumina HiSeq 2000 as the instrument used. TCRdb reworked the public reads: Q25 trimming with fastp, MiXCR clone assembly, productive beta chains retained. Every CDR3 protein is listed once, alongside the most common genes and DNA of its rows. This sample holds about 280,000 distinct CDR3 sequences; more than 6.5% were observed only once. Approximately 2.1% of the sample lies in the top ten. These data also formed part of another study, on yellow fever vaccine responses in identical twins.

The sequenced sample consisted of memory (CD45RO+) T cells sorted from blood. Taken with the paper, the label for cell subset or site translates to: CD45RO+ enriched T cells. Source of these receptors: a young woman in good health.

This clonotype has more than one count but fewer than ten. One end of the junction is discordant with germline, which a read error may explain. The chain uses TRBV7-9 and TRBJ2-5, with 11 bases aligning to TRBD1. This CDR3 contains 11 residues. Per germline, CDR1 SEHNR and CDR2 FQNEAQ (reference sequence). The CDR3 region has the DNA TGTGCCAGCAGCCCAGGACAGGGGGCGGACTTC. Protein sequence: CASSPGQGADF.

This clonotype showed up just a few times. The chain couples TRBV24-1 to TRBJ1-5; unclear D gene. This CDR3 has 15 residues. The V end lost 9 bases, the J end lost 1 base, and 15 bases lay between the germline ends. CDR1 is KGHDR, CDR2 SFDVKD, per germline. CDR3 in DNA: TGTGCCACCGGAGTGAGGTCGGGAAGCAATCAGCCCCAGCATTTT. Translated: CATGVRSGSNQPQHF.

There are many counts of this clonotype. The chain recombines TRBV7-8 with TRBJ1-3; no clear D. The CDR3 extends over 14 amino acids. V was pared by 1 base and J by 2 bases, with 6 bases between. CDR1 is SGHVS, CDR2 FQNEAQ, per germline. The CDR3 DNA reads TGTGCCAGCAGCTTAGGAACAGCTGGAAACACCATATATTTT. This gives the protein CASSLGTAGNTIYF.

The chain is built from TRBV21-1 and TRBJ2-1; TRBD1 is taken as the D call from the table, unchecked against the DNA. TRBV21-1 is shown as a pseudogene. The CDR3 extends over 17 amino acids. This chain's CDR3 is CASSTGKGIWFYNEQFF. CDR3 DNA: TGTGCCAGCAGCACGGGAAAGGGGATTTGGTTCTACAATGAGCAGTTCTTC.

This clonotype was recorded at least ten times. The chain employs TRBV6-5 and TRBJ1-3; D might be TRBD1 (6 bases). Trimming cost V 4 bases and J 0 bases, with 10 bases left between them. Germline V gene sequence: CDR1 MNHEY, CDR2 SVGAGI. The CDR3 has 15 amino acids. The CDR3 DNA reads as TGTGCCAGCAGTTTCGGACAGAGCTCTGGAAACACCATATATTTT. Its translation: CASSFGQSSGNTIYF.

V is TRBV20-1 and J is TRBJ2-7, with D tentatively TRBD2 (5 bases). The CDR3 runs to 14 residues. V lost 5 bases, J lost 7 bases, and 21 bases lay in between. Germline assignment: CDR1 DFQATT and CDR2 SNEGSKA (reference sequence). CDR3 coding DNA: TGCAGTGCTCAACCTCCGACGGGGAGCGGAGAGCAGTACGTC. It codes for CSAQPPTGSGEQYV.

V gene TRBV6-4 combines with J gene TRBJ2-1, with a possible D match to TRBD2 (6 bases). The CDR3 loop spans 14 amino acids. Germline values: CDR1 MRHNA, CDR2 SNTAGT. V lost 6 bases, J lost 7 bases, and 16 bases lay in between. The CDR3 DNA reads TGTGCCAGCAGCCCGGGGACTGCCGGAAATGAGCAGTTCTTC. Translated: CASSPGTAGNEQFF.

This clonotype has only a few counts. The rearrangement uses TRBV24-1 and TRBJ1-5; D unclear. This CDR3 has 14 residues. The V gene lost 4 bases and the J gene lost 0 bases, with 6 bases spanning the gap. Germline-derived CDR1 and CDR2 are KGHDR and SFDVKD. The CDR3 DNA is TGTGCCACCAGTGACGGATATAGCAATCAGCCCCAGCATTTT. Amino acid sequence: CATSDGYSNQPQHF.

The chain employs TRBV4-1 and TRBJ2-2; TRBD1 might be the D (5 bases). Germline CDR1 is MGHRA and CDR2 is YSYEKL. Trimming took 3 bases from V and 4 from J, leaving 6 bases between them. This CDR3 spans 13 amino acids. CDR3 region: CASSQTVTGELFF. CDR3 sequence (DNA): TGCGCCAGCAGCCAGACAGTCACCGGGGAGCTGTTTTTT.

To note about this clonotype: The junction departs from germline at one end; a sequencing error may be responsible. The chain has TRBV11-2 and TRBJ1-1; possibly TRBD1 for D (5 bases). Looked up from germline, CDR1 is SGHAT and CDR2 is FQNNGV. The CDR3 is 13 amino acids. This chain's CDR3 is CASTLLLGTWSSF. The CDR3 DNA reads as TGTGCCAGCACCTTGCTGCTTGGGACGTGGTCTTCCTTT.

The chain has TRBV3-1 and TRBJ2-1; 10 bases are shared with TRBD2. Germline V lookup: CDR1 LGHDT, CDR2 YNNKEL (reference sequence). This CDR3 is 17 amino acids long. Trimming cost V 1 base and J 9 bases; bases outside gene matches: 12. Written as DNA, the CDR3 is TGTGCCAGCAGCCAAGCGGCACTAGCGGGACCCGGAGGTGAGCAGTTCTTC. This gives the protein CASSQAALAGPGGEQFF.

This clonotype has more than one count but fewer than ten. The J gene is TRBJ2-1, the V gene TRBV6-1; no firm D call. The CDR3 covers 15 residues. CDR1 and CDR2 from the germline V gene are MNHNS and SASEGT. Trimming cost V 9 bases and J 0 bases, with 15 bases left between them. As DNA, the CDR3 is TGTGCCAGTGACTGGCAGGCAAGCTCCTACAATGAGCAGTTCTTC. It codes for CASDWQASSYNEQFF.

The chain employs TRBV29-1 and TRBJ2-5; a weak D match, TRBD1 (5 bases). Germline V gives CDR1 SQVTM, CDR2 ANQGSEA. The V end was cut by 2 bases, the J end by 5 bases, with 18 bases between. This CDR3 spans 15 amino acids. The CDR3 DNA reads TGCAGCGTTGAATCTCACAGGTCAGGCTGGGAGACCCAGTACTTC. As protein: CSVESHRSGWETQYF. Looking up the rest from reference TRBV29-1 and TRBJ2-5 gives the full variable domain: SAVISQKPSRDICQRGTSLTIQCQVDSQVTMMFWYRQQPGQSLTLIATANQGSEATYESGFVIDKFPISRPNLTFSTLTVSNMSPEDSSIYLCSVESHRSGWETQYFGPGTRLLVL.

This rearrangement joins TRBV12-3 or TRBV12-4 to TRBJ2-2; D is tentatively TRBD1 or TRBD2 (5 bases each). The CDR3 loop spans 15 amino acids. Trimming removed 0 bases at V and 4 bases at J, with 9 bases between. The CDR3 spells CASSLAGVGTGELFF. The CDR3 bases are TGTGCCAGCAGTTTAGCGGGGGTAGGCACCGGGGAGCTGTTTTTT.

This clonotype was observed a few times. This chain connects TRBV29-1 to TRBJ1-3; 8 bases are shared with TRBD1. Germline V gene sequence: CDR1 SQVTM, CDR2 ANQGSEA. After removal of 4 bases from V and 3 bases from J, the junction contained 5 bases not matched to a gene. CDR3 length equals 14 residues. The CDR3 region is CSVGSGTGGNTIYF. The CDR3 coding sequence is TGCAGCGTTGGCTCCGGGACAGGTGGAAACACCATATATTTT.

This rearrangement joins TRBV19 to TRBJ1-2; D possibly corresponds to TRBD1 (6 bases). The V end lost 5 bases, the J end lost 0 bases, and 13 bases lay between the germline ends. This CDR3 contains 15 residues. Germline V lookup: CDR1 LNHDA, CDR2 SQIVND (reference sequence). The CDR3 loop is CASSRTVFANYGYTF. The CDR3 region has the DNA TGTGCCAGTAGTCGGACAGTATTCGCTAACTATGGCTACACCTTC.

V and J are TRBV4-1 and TRBJ1-1; D gene ambiguous. V was cut by 0 bases and J by 4 bases, with 15 bases left in between. CDR3 length equals 16 residues. CDR1 MGHRA and CDR2 YSYEKL come from the germline V gene. CDR3 sequence: CASSQESTRGVTEAFF. Written as DNA, the CDR3 is TGCGCCAGCAGCCAAGAGAGTACGCGGGGAGTCACTGAAGCTTTCTTT.

The chain recombines TRBV3-1 with TRBJ2-4; perhaps D is TRBD1 or TRBD2 (6 bases each). This CDR3 is 17 amino acids long. The germline V gene encodes CDR1 LGHDT and CDR2 YNNKEL (reference sequence). Trimming took 2 bases from V and 9 from J, leaving 23 bases between them. The chain's CDR3 is CASSQKTGGGSYGIQYF. The CDR3 region has the DNA TGTGCCAGCAGCCAAAAGACAGGAGGGGGGTCTTACGGCATTCAGTACTTC.

This clonotype was detected a few times. The J gene is TRBJ2-4, the V gene TRBV5-1; 7 bases are a match to TRBD2. The germline gives CDR1 SGHRS, CDR2 YFSETQ. The CDR3 has 15 residues. V shed 0 bases, J shed 8 bases, and the junction held 8 bases outside the gene matches. The CDR3 region has the DNA TGCGCCAGCAGCTTGGAGGGCGGGAGTTGGGACATTCAGTACTTC. It yields the protein CASSLEGGSWDIQYF.

This clonotype was seen repeatedly, ten times or more. The J gene is TRBJ2-1, the V gene TRBV5-1, with a weak D call TRBD1 (5 bases). The CDR3 spans 14 residues. Trimming shortened V by 0 bases and J by 2 bases, and 6 bases separated the two germline ends. Germline lookup yields CDR1 SGHRS and CDR2 YFSETQ. The CDR3 loop reads CASSLEGAYNEQFF. In nucleotides, the CDR3 is TGCGCCAGCAGCTTGGAAGGGGCCTACAATGAGCAGTTCTTC.

In its sample, this clonotype was seen many times. The chain joins TRBV6-2 or TRBV6-3 to TRBJ1-5; 8 nucleotides line up with TRBD1. Germline V gene lookup returns CDR1 MNHEY and CDR2 SVGEGT. J was trimmed by 5 bases and V by 5 bases; bases with no gene match: 5. The CDR3 totals 14 residues. The CDR3 sequence: CASSTTGVDQPQHF. In DNA form, the CDR3 reads TGTGCCAGCAGTACGACAGGGGTAGATCAGCCCCAGCATTTT.

The V call is TRBV20-1, the J call TRBJ2-3; 7 bases line up with TRBD2. The CDR3 consists of 14 residues. The germline CDR1 and CDR2 sequences are DFQATT and SNEGSKA (reference sequence). V shed 4 bases, J shed 2 bases, and the junction held 6 bases outside the gene matches. The CDR3 bases are TGCAGTGCTACGGGACTAAAAGTCACAGATACGCAGTATTTT. Its protein product is CSATGLKVTDTQYF.

Many counts were recorded for this clonotype. V and J are TRBV6-4 and TRBJ2-2, with 10 bases fitting TRBD2. J lost 3 bases, V lost 9 bases, and 1 base had no gene match. CDR1 and CDR2 (germline): MRHNA, SNTAGT. This CDR3 spans 13 amino acids. The CDR3 reads CASGLADTGELFF. The CDR3 DNA reads TGTGCCAGTGGACTAGCGGACACCGGGGAGCTGTTTTTT.

This chain connects TRBV20-1 to TRBJ2-1; D gene unclear. This CDR3 contains 11 residues. V gave up 6 bases and J gave up 3 bases, with 6 bases separating them. The germline gives CDR1 DFQATT, CDR2 SNEGSKA (reference sequence). In DNA, the CDR3 is TGCAGTGCCGAATTCTACAATGAGCAGTTCTTC. Translating gives CSAEFYNEQFF.

This clonotype was detected many times. The chain combines TRBV12-3 or TRBV12-4 with TRBJ2-3; 8 nucleotides line up with TRBD1. The junction had 6 bases not matched to a gene; V was cut back by 5 bases and J by 2 bases. The length of the CDR3 is 15 residues. CDR3 coding DNA: TGTGCCAGCAGTCCTTGGACAGGGTACACAGATACGCAGTATTTT. Its protein product is CASSPWTGYTDTQYF.